Following are 15 T cell receptor beta chains from one sample sequenced in a study of human T cells and chemical hapten exposure. Using its own MiXCR run on the RACE reads, TCRdb lists one record per CDR3 protein. This table has under 200,000 distinct CDR3 sequences, 25% to 35% appearing once. Time point denoted: pre-sensitization, week 0. Treatment reported: therapeutic diphenylcyclopropenone sensitization with weekly scalp DPC. The sample was whole blood, taken in connection with sensitization to the hapten diphenylcyclopropenone (DPC). These receptors all come from a young woman with alopecia areata. Some clones in this sample may be carry-over from other donors' samples.

This clonotype was counted a few times. The chain combines TRBV29-1 with TRBJ2-5; D gene uncertain. V shed 7 bases and J shed 1 base, with 13 bases lying between them. This CDR3 is 13 amino acids long. Per the germline V gene, CDR1 is SQVTM and CDR2 is ANQGSEA. The DNA of the CDR3 is TGCAGCGCCCGCCCTTTGTCCCAAGAGACCCAGTACTTC. It codes for CSARPLSQETQYF.

This chain's CDR3 is CASSQPGFGNTIYF. The CDR3 nucleotides read TGTGCCAGCAGCCAGCCTGGATTCGGAAACACCATATATTTT. The chain is built from TRBV28 and TRBJ1-3; no clear D gene. Deletions cut 6 bases from V and 4 bases from J, with 13 bases between. The CDR3 has 14 amino acids. Per germline, CDR1 MDHEN and CDR2 SYDVKM.

The V call is TRBV6-2 or TRBV6-3, the J call TRBJ2-7, with D possibly being TRBD1 or TRBD2 (5 bases each). V was trimmed by 7 bases and J by 0 bases, leaving 13 bases between them. The CDR3 has 14 amino acids. Germline values: CDR1 MNHEY, CDR2 SVGEGT. Written as DNA, the CDR3 is TGTGCCAGCACAACGGGACGGTTCTCCTACGAGCAGTACTTC. It is translated as CASTTGRFSYEQYF.

Ten or more counts support this clonotype. V gene TRBV15 combines with J gene TRBJ2-7; 7 nucleotides align to TRBD1. The ends lost 1 base at V and 3 bases at J; junction bases unmatched: 6. This CDR3 is 15 amino acids long. Germline CDR1 LNHNV, CDR2 YYDKDF (reference sequence). The CDR3 here is CATSRAPGQLYEQYF. CDR3 bases: TGTGCCACCAGCAGAGCTCCGGGACAGCTCTACGAGCAGTACTTC. Together with reference TRBV15 and TRBJ2-7, the CDR3 gives the full variable domain: DAMVIQNPRYQVTQFGKPVTLSCSQTLNHNVMYWYQQKSSQAPKLLFHYYDKDFNNEADTPDNFQSRRPNTSFCFLDIRSPGLGDTAMYLCATSRAPGQLYEQYFGPGTRLTVT.

This chain links TRBV25-1 with TRBJ2-1; TRBD1 might be the D (6 bases). Trimming left V 4 bases short and J 5 bases short, with 21 bases between. There are 17 residues in the CDR3. Per germline, CDR1 MGHDK and CDR2 SYGVNS. The CDR3 here is CASSVNGRPGADNEQFF. The CDR3 DNA reads TGTGCCAGCAGTGTCAACGGGCGGCCAGGGGCCGACAATGAGCAGTTCTTC.

In this sample, this clonotype turned up a few times. The chain recombines TRBV28 with TRBJ1-5; perhaps TRBD1 as D (6 bases). Germline-derived CDR1 and CDR2 are MDHEN and SYDVKM. This CDR3 is 15 amino acids long. V was pared by 2 bases and J by 5 bases, with 13 bases between. The CDR3 region is CASSLIGQIYQPQHF. DNA of the CDR3: TGTGCCAGCAGTTTAATCGGACAGATTTATCAGCCCCAGCATTTT.

This clonotype occurred many times. This sequence joins TRBV5-5 and TRBJ2-7; D gene unclear. The CDR3 totals 13 residues. The germline V and J ends were trimmed by 0 bases and 3 bases, with 7 bases remaining between them. Germline values: CDR1 SGHKS, CDR2 YYEKEE (reference sequence). The chain's CDR3 is CASSLEVSYEQYF. In DNA form, the CDR3 reads TGTGCCAGCAGCTTGGAAGTCAGCTACGAGCAGTACTTC.

The chain couples TRBV6-5 to TRBJ1-5, with TRBD1 as a possible D gene (6 bases). CDR3 length: 13 amino acids. Germline lookup yields CDR1 MNHEY and CDR2 SVGAGI. V gave up 8 bases and J gave up 3 bases, with 11 bases separating them. The DNA for the CDR3 is TGTGCCAGCGGTCAGGGGAACAATCAGCCCCAGCATTTT. It encodes CASGQGNNQPQHF.

This chain joins TRBV28 and TRBJ2-1; perhaps TRBD2 as D (9 bases). The CDR3 totals 19 residues. Looked up from germline, CDR1 is MDHEN and CDR2 is SYDVKM. V lost 6 bases and J lost 4, with 28 bases in between. The CDR3 DNA is TGTGCCAGCAGCAGGATGGGACAGGCGGGTAGCGGGGGTTACAATGAGCAGTTCTTC. As protein: CASSRMGQAGSGGYNEQFF. The variable domain in full, completed from reference TRBV28 and TRBJ2-1, reads DVKVTQSSRYLVKRTGEKVFLECVQDMDHENMFWYRQDPGLGLRLIYFSYDVKMKEKGDIPEGYSVSREKKERFSLILESASTNQTSMYLCASSRMGQAGSGGYNEQFFGPGTRLTVL.

This clonotype was observed at least ten times. The rearrangement joins TRBV29-1 to TRBJ1-3; D remains ambiguous. Germline V gene sequence: CDR1 SQVTM, CDR2 ANQGSEA. The CDR3 contains 12 residues. Trimming cost V 4 bases and J 2 bases, with 6 bases left between them. The CDR3, as DNA: TGCAGCGTTGGAACACCTGGAAACACCATATATTTT. This gives the protein CSVGTPGNTIYF. Complete variable domain (other parts from reference TRBV29-1 and TRBJ1-3): SAVISQKPSRDICQRGTSLTIQCQVDSQVTMMFWYRQQPGQSLTLIATANQGSEATYESGFVIDKFPISRPNLTFSTLTVSNMSPEDSSIYLCSVGTPGNTIYFGEGSWLTVV.

The rearrangement links TRBV7-2 to TRBJ2-2; possibly TRBD1 or TRBD2 for D (6 bases each). Trimming stripped 3 bases from V and 4 bases from J, with 15 bases between. Germline V gene sequence: CDR1 SGHTA, CDR2 FQGNSA. CDR3 size: 16 residues. The CDR3 nucleotides are TGTGCCAGCAGCTTGGTGGGAGGCAGGGGCACCGGGGAGCTGTTTTTT. This encodes CASSLVGGRGTGELFF.

The chain carries TRBV10-3 and TRBJ2-3; TRBD1 might be the D (6 bases). The CDR3 runs to 14 residues. Germline values: CDR1 ENHRY, CDR2 SYGVKD. The V and J ends lost 6 bases and 0 bases respectively, with 10 bases between them. The chain's CDR3 is CAIRLGQSTDTQYF. CDR3 DNA sequence: TGTGCCATCAGGCTCGGACAGAGCACAGATACGCAGTATTTT.

This sequence joins TRBV19 and TRBJ2-2; weak D call: TRBD2 (6 bases). Looked up from germline, CDR1 is LNHDA and CDR2 is SQIVND (reference sequence). The CDR3 length is 15 residues. Between the trimmed V and J ends, which lost 10 bases and 3 bases, there was a span of 18 bases. This chain's CDR3 is CATKDAGIDTGELFF. CDR3 bases: TGTGCCACCAAAGACGCGGGGATAGACACCGGGGAGCTGTTTTTT.

For the CDR3, the DNA is TGCGCCAGCAGCCAAGACTCCGAAGAGACCCAGTACTTC. This codes for CASSQDSEETQYF. The chain joins TRBV4-1 to TRBJ2-5, with unresolved D. The germline V gene has CDR1 MGHRA and CDR2 YSYEKL. Between the trimmed V and J ends, which lost 0 bases and 3 bases, there was a span of 5 bases. The CDR3 is 13 amino acids.

This chain links TRBV19 with TRBJ2-3; 10 nucleotides line up with TRBD1. The CDR3 length is 15 residues. Germline V gives CDR1 LNHDA, CDR2 SQIVND (reference sequence). The ends lost 4 bases at V and 4 bases at J; junction bases unmatched: 5. The CDR3 loop reads CASSKDRGIADTQYF. The CDR3 DNA sequence: TGTGCCAGTAGTAAGGACAGGGGGATCGCAGATACGCAGTATTTT.